Presented here are 9 T cell receptor beta chains from one specimen sequenced in a study of tumor-infiltrating lymphocytes in primary liver carcinoma (dated by TCRdb to the late 2010s). RNA from unsorted whole blood was extracted with TRIzol reagent, and germline DNA was obtained with the DNeasy Blood & Tissue kit. Data came from an Illumina HiSeq 2500. TCRbeta-specific cDNA was reverse-transcribed from approximately 500 ng total RNA using a constant-region primer and ProtoScript II reverse transcriptase. Three nested multiplex PCR rounds, following a slightly modified ARM-PCR procedure, were used to build the TCRbeta libraries. Multiplex TRBV1-TRBV30 forward primers and a Cbeta reverse primer were used in the first two PCR rounds, each of which was run for approximately 11 cycles. In-frame beta chains were kept once TCRdb had trimmed the public reads at Q25 with fastp and called clones with MiXCR. Each entry merges the rows of one CDR3 protein and shows their most common DNA and genes. The sample has 150,000 to 200,000 distinct CDR3 sequences on record, about 55% of them singletons. The ten top clones hold approximately 65% of the sample.

The specimen sequenced was peripheral blood. Receptors originate from a man aged 40-49 years with primary liver carcinoma and hepatitis B virus infection.

At least ten counts were recorded for this clonotype. This may be a read error: a much more frequent sequence differs by one nucleotide. The J gene is TRBJ1-1, the V gene TRBV11-2; D perhaps matches TRBD1 (5 bases). Per germline, CDR1 SGHAT and CDR2 FQNNGV. CDR3 length equals 13 residues. CDR3 region: CASSFKGNTKAFF. CDR3 DNA: TGTGCCAGCAGCTTCAAGGGGAACACTAAAGCTTTCTTT. The variable domain in full, with the rest retrieved from reference TRBV11-2 and TRBJ1-1, is EAGVAQSPRYKIIEKRQSVAFWCNPISGHATLYWYQQILGQGPKLLIQFQNNGVVDDSQLPKDRFSAERLKGVDSTLKIQPAKLEDSAVYLCASSFKGNTKAFFGQGTRLTVV.

As concerns this clonotype: At one end, the junction sequence differs from germline, possibly due to a read error. The J gene is TRBJ2-1, the V gene TRBV12-3 or TRBV12-4; 9 nucleotides line up with TRBD2. The CDR3 is made up of 15 amino acids. CDR3 region: CARSFPLAGRNEQLF. The CDR3 DNA reads TGTGCCCGCAGTTTTCCCCTAGCGGGAAGGAATGAGCAGCTCTTC.

To note about this clonotype: At one end the junction does not follow the germline gene, possibly because of a read error. This chain links TRBV11-2 with TRBJ2-1, with 12 bases lining up with TRBD2. Germline lookup yields CDR1 SGHAT and CDR2 FQNNGV. This CDR3 has 20 amino acids. CDR3 sequence: CASSLTPGTSGRNSYNEQLF. CDR3 nucleotides: TGTGCCAGCAGCTTAACCCCCGGGACTAGCGGGCGTAACTCCTACAATGAGCAGCTCTTC.

The CDR3 nucleotides read TGTGCCACCAGCAGACCCCCTAATGAGCAGTTCTTC. Translation gives CATSRPPNEQFF. V and J are TRBV15 and TRBJ2-1; D is ambiguous. Germline loops: CDR1 LNHNV, CDR2 YYDKDF (reference sequence). CDR3 length: 12 residues. V gave up 2 bases and J gave up 7 bases, with 6 bases separating them.

On this clonotype itself: A read error may produce the germline difference seen at one junction end. The chain recombines TRBV29-1 with TRBJ2-1; the match to TRBD2 covers 10 bases. Germline CDR1 reads SQVTM; CDR2 reads ANQGSEA. This CDR3 is 12 amino acids long. In nucleotides, the CDR3 is TGCAGCATTGTAGCGGGGGGTGGTGAGCAGTCCTTC. Amino acids: CSIVAGGGEQSF.

This clonotype was seen ten or more times. V usage is TRBV12-3 or TRBV12-4 and J usage is TRBJ1-5; D might be TRBD1 (5 bases). The CDR3 runs to 15 residues. V was trimmed by 5 bases and J by 0 bases, leaving 11 bases between them. The DNA of the CDR3 is TGTGCCAGCAGTATCAGACAGAATAGCAATCAGCCCCAGCATTTT. Residues: CASSIRQNSNQPQHF.

CDR3 amino acids: CASSSRQGSSEQFF. CDR3 in DNA: TGTGCCAGCAGTTCCCGACAGGGGTCGAGTGAGCAGTTCTTC. The rearrangement uses TRBV6-5 and TRBJ2-1; 8 bases line up with TRBD1. V lost 4 bases and J lost 9; bases outside the gene matches: 8. Germline loops: CDR1 MNHEY, CDR2 SVGAGI. The CDR3 runs 14 residues.

Notes on this clonotype: The germline gene is not matched at one end of the junction; a read error may be the cause. The V call is TRBV7-8, the J call TRBJ2-5; D is uncertain. Germline CDR1 reads SGHVS; CDR2 reads FQNEAQ. CDR3 size: 13 residues. The CDR3 coding sequence is TGTACCAGCAGCTTAGGACCCCCCGAGACCCAGTACTTC. Translated: CTSSLGPPETQYF.

Worth noting for this clonotype: Being one base from a much bigger clone, this may be a read error. This sequence joins TRBV12-3 or TRBV12-4 and TRBJ2-7; D might be TRBD1 (6 bases). The V end lost 7 bases, the J end lost 7 bases, and 20 bases lay between the germline ends. The CDR3 contains 14 residues. The CDR3: CASNQPGHTPEQYF. As DNA, the CDR3 is TGTGCCAGCAATCAACCGGGACACACACCTGAGCAGTACTTC.